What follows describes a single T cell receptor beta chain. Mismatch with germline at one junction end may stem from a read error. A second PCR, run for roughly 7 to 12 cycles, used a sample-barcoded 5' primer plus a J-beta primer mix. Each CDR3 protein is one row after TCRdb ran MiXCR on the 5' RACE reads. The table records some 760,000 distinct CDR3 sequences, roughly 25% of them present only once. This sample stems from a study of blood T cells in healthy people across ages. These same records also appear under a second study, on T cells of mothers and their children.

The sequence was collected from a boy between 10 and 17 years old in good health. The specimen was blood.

The CDR3 sequence is CASSWTGAPYNGQFF. CDR3 coding DNA: TGTGCCAGCAGCTGGACAGGAGCCCCTTACAATGGGCAGTTCTTC. The chain recombines TRBV7-9 with TRBJ2-5; 7 bases agree with TRBD1. The end of the DNA fits TRBJ2-1 better, so the J call may be wrong. The CDR3 covers 15 residues. Germline V gene sequence: CDR1 SEHNR, CDR2 FQNEAQ (reference sequence).